This T cell receptor beta chain was identified during a study of cytomegalovirus exposure and HLA in healthy donors. A remark on this clone: Its target is not known.

The length of the CDR3 is 15 residues. The V and J ends lost 6 bases and 1 base, in that order; junction bases with no gene match: 8. Per the germline V gene, CDR1 is ENHRY and CDR2 is SYGVKD. A multiplex PCR was run with 60 Vbeta primers and 13 Jbeta primers. The table came from immunoSEQ multiplex PCR; TCRdb's copy has only in-frame clones and leaves some out. The table has fewer than 250,000 clones, 75% to 85% seen once. Study-wide results and limits: Segments of the TCR beta V type were, in most cases, productive about 87% or about 30% of the time in an earlier analysis. In a later analysis, specific HLA alleles were associated with 15,000 or so TCR beta sequences at a 0.05 false discovery rate. The classifier reportedly diagnosed cytomegalovirus status with high specificity and sensitivity.

This chain joins TRBV10-3 and TRBJ2-5, with 7 bases fitting TRBD1. The clonotype was recovered from a girl under 18 in good health and CMV-seronegative. The sample comprised PBMCs. The CDR3: CAISARQGAQETQYF. Here the CDR3 DNA reads TGTGCCATCAGCGCGAGACAGGGTGCCCAAGAGACCCAGTACTTC.